These 22 T cell receptor beta chains originate from one sample sequenced in a study of beta chain features in type 1 diabetes. Study outcomes and limitations: Shortening of TCRB CDR3s, moderate but significant, appeared in all four CD4+ subsets of Type 1 diabetes patients.

No antigen has been assigned to these receptors. Expressed TCRB transcripts were sequenced, since all the RNA that had been isolated was reverse transcribed. Some clones are missing from TCRdb's copy, which holds only in-frame ones; the method was immunoSEQ multiplex PCR. The sample has approximately 150,000 clones, 7% to 10% seen once; the top ten hold around 0.7%. The sequenced sample consisted of central memory CD4+ T cells from blood. The source is a man aged 25-45 years with type 1 diabetes.

This chain links TRBV5-6 with TRBJ2-7, with D hard to call. The CDR3 sequence is 11 residues long. CDR1 SGHDT and CDR2 YYEEEE come from the germline V gene. V dropped 3 bases and J dropped 3 bases, with 4 bases sitting between them. The CDR3 region is CASSSYYEQYF. The CDR3 DNA follows: TGTGCCAGCAGCTCCTACTACGAGCAGTACTTC.

The chain employs TRBV9 and TRBJ2-7; 10 bases map to TRBD1. The length of the CDR3 is 17 residues. Germline CDR1 and CDR2: SGDLS and YYNGEE. Trimming cost V 0 bases and J 2 bases; bases outside gene matches: 8. The CDR3: CASSVGSGTGAPYEQYF. CDR3 in DNA: TGTGCCAGCAGCGTAGGATCCGGGACAGGGGCTCCCTACGAGCAGTACTTC.

This clone was detected a few times. V gene TRBV4-3 combines with J gene TRBJ1-6; 9 bases are shared with TRBD1. The ends lost 0 bases at V and 7 bases at J; junction bases unmatched: 7. Germline CDR1 reads LGHNA; CDR2 reads YSLEER. This CDR3 comprises 17 residues. DNA for the CDR3: TGCGCCAGCAGCCAAGAAGAGGACAGGGGATGGAATTCACCCCTCCACTTT. As protein: CASSQEEDRGWNSPLHF.

The chain uses TRBV18 and TRBJ2-5; 8 nucleotides agree with TRBD1. With 4 bases clipped from V and 5 bases from J, the junction kept 3 bases outside the gene matches. Looked up from germline, CDR1 is KGHSH and CDR2 is LQKENI. The CDR3 has 13 amino acids. The CDR3 DNA is TGTGCCAGCTCACGGGACAGGCGTGAGACCCAGTACTTC. Protein product: CASSRDRRETQYF.

V and J are TRBV19 and TRBJ2-3; 8 nucleotides agree with TRBD2. V lost 6 bases, J lost 6 bases, and 5 bases stayed unmatched. Germline V gene data show CDR1 as LNHDA and CDR2 as SQIVND (reference sequence). The CDR3 extends over 13 amino acids. CDR3 coding DNA: TGTGCCAGTAGCTTCGGGGGGGCCGATACGCAGTATTTT. This translates into CASSFGGADTQYF.

This clone was picked up a small number of times. The chain employs TRBV6-5 and TRBJ2-7; 9 positions agree with TRBD2. The J segment lost 2 bases and the V segment lost 5 bases, leaving 7 bases of the junction unmatched. Looked up from germline, CDR1 is MNHEY and CDR2 is SVGAGI. The CDR3 consists of 15 residues. CDR3 sequence reads: CASSPLAGLTYEQYF. CDR3 nucleotide sequence: TGTGCCAGCAGTCCCCTAGCGGGGCTAACCTACGAGCAGTACTTC.

The V and J genes are TRBV2 and TRBJ2-5; a weak D match, TRBD1 (7 bases). The CDR3 contains 14 residues. Germline loops: CDR1 SNHLY, CDR2 FYNNEI. V was clipped by 2 bases and J by 5 bases, with 12 bases between them. CDR3 loop: CASSEQGGRETQYF. The CDR3 DNA reads TGTGCCAGCAGTGAACAGGGGGGTAGGGAGACCCAGTACTTC.

This clone has more than one count but fewer than ten. This sequence joins TRBV28 and TRBJ2-7, with TRBD1 matching 8 bases. The CDR3 runs 13 residues. V dropped 7 bases and J dropped 4; count of bases not matched to a gene: 6. In germline, CDR1 is MDHEN, CDR2 SYDVKM. The CDR3 nucleotides are TGTGCCAGCAAAGTCACAGGGGGATACGAGCAGTACTTC. Amino acid sequence: CASKVTGGYEQYF.

The V gene is TRBV19, the J gene TRBJ1-5; 8 bases line up with TRBD1. Looked up from germline, CDR1 is LNHDA and CDR2 is SQIVND (reference sequence). J gave up 5 bases and V 5 bases, and 11 bases lay outside the gene matches. The CDR3 has 16 residues. The CDR3 loop reads CASSYPARGLDQPQHF. The DNA for the CDR3 is TGTGCCAGTAGTTACCCGGCCAGGGGGCTTGATCAGCCCCAGCATTTT.

This clone was picked up a small number of times. This rearrangement joins TRBV5-1 to TRBJ1-1, with D possibly being TRBD1 (5 bases). This CDR3 spans 14 amino acids. Germline V gene lookup returns CDR1 SGHRS and CDR2 YFSETQ. Trimming removed 3 bases at V and 4 bases at J, with 13 bases between. The CDR3 region is CASSSVVGGTEAFF. In DNA form, the CDR3 reads TGCGCCAGCAGCTCAGTGGTCGGGGGCACTGAAGCTTTCTTT.

The J gene is TRBJ1-5, the V gene TRBV28; D unclear. CDR3 length: 12 amino acids. Germline values: CDR1 MDHEN, CDR2 SYDVKM. V was cut by 3 bases and J by 7 bases, with 7 bases left in between. The CDR3 reads CASSLMRQPQHF. The CDR3 DNA reads TGTGCCAGCAGTTTGATGAGGCAGCCCCAGCATTTT.

This clone was found many times. The chain combines TRBV4-2 with TRBJ2-3, with a weak D call TRBD1 (6 bases). V dropped 5 bases and J dropped 0 bases, with 12 bases sitting between them. The CDR3 loop spans 15 amino acids. Looked up from germline, CDR1 is LGHNA and CDR2 is YNFKEQ. The CDR3: CASSSRGMSTDTQYF. For the CDR3, the DNA is TGTGCCAGCAGCTCGAGGGGGATGAGCACAGATACGCAGTATTTT.

V usage is TRBV2 and J usage is TRBJ1-3, with a possible D match to TRBD1 (6 bases). The CDR3 contains 15 residues. V dropped 6 bases and J dropped 2 bases, with 14 bases sitting between them. In germline, CDR1 is SNHLY, CDR2 FYNNEI. The CDR3 loop reads CASRATTGTGNTIYF. CDR3 DNA: TGTGCCAGCAGAGCCACGACAGGAACTGGAAACACCATATATTTT.

The rearrangement joins TRBV6-5 to TRBJ2-6; weak D call: TRBD1 (6 bases). Germline V CDR1 and CDR2: MNHEY, SVGAGI. The CDR3 totals 14 residues. With 7 bases removed from V and 4 bases from J, the gap between germline ends came to 11 bases. The DNA of the CDR3 is TGTGCCAGCACCAACGGACAGGGGGCCAACGTCCTGACTTTC. It translates to CASTNGQGANVLTF.

V usage is TRBV7-2 and J usage is TRBJ2-5; the D gene is possibly TRBD1 (6 bases). This CDR3 spans 14 amino acids. V lost 4 bases and J 5 bases, leaving 14 bases between the germline ends. CDR1 and CDR2 from the germline V gene are SGHTA and FQGNSA. CDR3: CASSSNYRVETQYF. For the CDR3, the DNA is TGTGCCAGCAGCTCCAACTACAGGGTCGAGACCCAGTACTTC. The full variable domain, in which reference TRBV7-2 and TRBJ2-5 provide the parts outside the CDR3, is GAGVSQSPSNKVTEKGKDVELRCDPISGHTALYWYRQSLGQGLEFLIYFQGNSAPDKSGLPSDRFSAERTGGSVSTLTIQRTQQEDSAVYLCASSSNYRVETQYFGPGTRLLVL.

This clone was picked up a small number of times. The chain employs TRBV29-1 and TRBJ1-1, with no clear D. The CDR3 has 13 amino acids. Germline V lookup: CDR1 SQVTM, CDR2 ANQGSEA. Between the trimmed V and J ends, which lost 4 bases and 8 bases, there was a span of 17 bases. The CDR3 reads CSVAEPANLEAFF. In DNA, the CDR3 is TGCAGCGTTGCAGAACCTGCGAATCTAGAAGCTTTCTTT.

The rearrangement uses TRBV4-3 and TRBJ1-2, with no clear D. The CDR3 loop spans 14 amino acids. CDR1 is LGHNA and CDR2 is YSLEER in the germline V gene. Between the trimmed V and J ends, which lost 0 bases and 7 bases, there was a span of 12 bases. The CDR3 coding sequence is TGCGCCAGCAGCCAAGAAAGAGGGATCGGTGGCTACACCTTC. Its translation is CASSQERGIGGYTF.

This clone turned up a few times. The J gene is TRBJ2-1, the V gene TRBV6-1, with TRBD2 matching 8 bases. Germline CDR1 reads MNHNS; CDR2 reads SASEGT. V lost 2 bases, J lost 4 bases, and 4 bases stayed unmatched. This CDR3 contains 15 residues. The CDR3 loop is CASSESGGGYNEQFF. CDR3 sequence (DNA): TGTGCCAGCAGTGAATCCGGGGGGGGTTACAATGAGCAGTTCTTC.

The V gene is TRBV28, the J gene TRBJ2-7; possible D gene TRBD1, 5 bases. The CDR3 length is 15 residues. The V gene lost 4 bases and the J gene lost 2 bases, with 15 bases spanning the gap. Germline lookup yields CDR1 MDHEN and CDR2 SYDVKM. The chain's CDR3 is CASSSPQGYTYEQYF. The CDR3 nucleotides are TGTGCCAGCAGTTCCCCGCAGGGCTACACCTACGAGCAGTACTTC.

There are a few counts of this clone. The rearrangement links TRBV7-2 to TRBJ2-5; TRBD2 aligns across 9 bases. This CDR3 is built from 15 residues. Germline loops: CDR1 SGHTA, CDR2 FQGNSA. V lost 5 bases, J lost 7 bases, and 11 bases stayed unmatched. The CDR3 is CASSPTASGDGTQYF. CDR3 nucleotides: TGTGCCAGCAGCCCCACCGCTAGCGGGGACGGGACCCAGTACTTC. The variable domain in full, completed from reference TRBV7-2 and TRBJ2-5, reads GAGVSQSPSNKVTEKGKDVELRCDPISGHTALYWYRQSLGQGLEFLIYFQGNSAPDKSGLPSDRFSAERTGGSVSTLTIQRTQQEDSAVYLCASSPTASGDGTQYFGPGTRLLVL.

This chain links TRBV5-1 with TRBJ2-7; D is possibly TRBD1 (6 bases). This CDR3 has 12 residues. CDR1 is SGHRS and CDR2 is YFSETQ in the germline V gene. Deletions cut 0 bases from V and 6 bases from J, with 7 bases between. The CDR3 bases are TGCGCCAGCAGCTTGGTACAGGGCGAGCAGTACTTC. Protein product: CASSLVQGEQYF.

The chain links TRBV15 to TRBJ2-4; D perhaps matches TRBD2 (6 bases). The germline V and J ends were trimmed by 0 bases and 3 bases, with 9 bases remaining between them. Germline loops: CDR1 LNHNV, CDR2 YYDKDF (reference sequence). This CDR3 has 15 amino acids. The CDR3 is CATSRDEGGKNIQYF. DNA for the CDR3: TGTGCCACCAGCAGAGACGAGGGAGGCAAAAACATTCAGTACTTC.